One and the same sample provided the 20 T cell receptor beta chains below, sequenced in a study of human T cells and chemical hapten exposure. TCRdb used MiXCR to reprocess the RACE reads, holding one entry per CDR3 protein. The repertoire consists of about 77,000 distinct CDR3 sequences, with about 14% occurring once and the leading ten covering over 3.5%. The time point here: pre-sensitization, week 0. The treatment was: therapeutic diphenylcyclopropenone sensitization with weekly scalp DPC. Source: whole blood, taken in connection with sensitization to the hapten diphenylcyclopropenone (DPC). These receptors all come from a woman between 45 and 60 years old with alopecia areata. Some clones in this sample may be carry-over from other donors' samples.

This clonotype came up a few times. The rearrangement uses TRBV6-1 and TRBJ1-1; 7 bases line up with TRBD1. Germline CDR1 and CDR2: MNHNS and SASEGT. The CDR3 consists of 13 residues. J gave up 1 base and V 10 bases, and 6 bases lay outside the gene matches. The CDR3 DNA reads as TGTGCCATAAAGGGGACAGCGAACACTGAAGCTTTCTTT. It is translated as CAIKGTANTEAFF.

This chain joins TRBV29-1 and TRBJ2-2, with 11 bases aligning to TRBD2. Germline V gives CDR1 SQVTM, CDR2 ANQGSEA. V gave up 5 bases and J gave up 5 bases; unmatched junction bases: 4. The CDR3 contains 14 residues. For the CDR3, the DNA is TGCAGCGTTACGGGACTAGCGGAAACCGGGGAGCTGTTTTTT. Translating gives CSVTGLAETGELFF.

The J gene is TRBJ2-7, the V gene TRBV5-1; TRBD2 matches 13 bases. Germline V gives CDR1 SGHRS, CDR2 YFSETQ. The ends lost 4 bases at V and 3 bases at J; junction bases unmatched: 7. The CDR3 has 16 residues. CDR3 loop: CASSPTLAGGSYEQYF. DNA of the CDR3: TGCGCCAGCAGCCCAACACTAGCGGGAGGGAGCTACGAGCAGTACTTC.

This chain uses TRBV2 with TRBJ1-6, with unresolved D. The germline V gene has CDR1 SNHLY and CDR2 FYNNEI. V shed 2 bases and J shed 4 bases, with 12 bases lying between them. The CDR3 has 16 amino acids. Here the CDR3 DNA reads TGTGCCAGCAGTGAATCTGGATCGGGATATAATTCACCCCTCCACTTT. Translating gives CASSESGSGYNSPLHF.

The rearrangement joins TRBV6-5 to TRBJ1-1, with 8 positions matching TRBD1. CDR1 and CDR2 (germline): MNHEY, SVGAGI. J was trimmed by 0 bases and V by 6 bases; bases with no gene match: 9. This CDR3 has 16 amino acids. The DNA for the CDR3 is TGTGCCAGCAGAGGACAGGGTTCGCGAGTGAACACTGAAGCTTTCTTT. Residues: CASRGQGSRVNTEAFF.

Comments on this clonotype: A read error may produce the germline difference seen at one junction end. J is TRBJ2-2 and V is TRBV10-3, with 8 positions matching TRBD1. Germline loops: CDR1 ENHRY, CDR2 SYGVKD. This CDR3 is built from 15 residues. Here the CDR3 reads CAIGESGGAGGELFF. DNA for the CDR3: TGTGCCATCGGTGAATCAGGGGGCGCCGGCGGGGAGCTGTTTTTT.

The chain couples TRBV5-1 to TRBJ1-3; TRBD1 matches 9 bases. Germline V gives CDR1 SGHRS, CDR2 YFSETQ. Losses at the gene ends were 4 bases for V and 0 bases for J; bases not matched to a gene: 5. The CDR3 is made up of 16 amino acids. CDR3 DNA sequence: TGCGCCAGCAGCACCGTACAGGGGGCCTCTGGAAACACCATATATTTT. It encodes CASSTVQGASGNTIYF.

There are a few counts of this clonotype. The rearrangement links TRBV7-6 to TRBJ2-7, with D possibly matching TRBD2 (5 bases). The CDR3 is 14 residues long. V was pared by 4 bases and J by 3 bases, with 13 bases between. Per the germline V gene, CDR1 is SGHVS and CDR2 is FNYEAQ. CDR3 in amino acids: CASSSRTGNYEQYF. The CDR3 DNA is TGTGCCAGCAGCTCCCGGACGGGGAACTACGAGCAGTACTTC.

For the CDR3, the DNA is TGTGCCAGCAGCGTAGGACTAGCGGTCAATGAGCAGTTCTTC. Amino acids: CASSVGLAVNEQFF. This chain joins TRBV5-8 and TRBJ2-1, with 10 bases that match TRBD2. J was trimmed by 6 bases and V by 4 bases; bases with no gene match: 4. This CDR3 has 14 amino acids. CDR1 and CDR2 (germline): SGHTS, YDEGEE.

The sample holds a few counts of this clonotype. The chain employs TRBV5-1 and TRBJ2-7; D possibly corresponds to TRBD1 (5 bases). The V end was cut by 4 bases, the J end by 0 bases, with 11 bases between. The CDR3 has 14 residues. Germline V gene lookup returns CDR1 SGHRS and CDR2 YFSETQ. The CDR3 sequence is CASSPQTASYEQYF. The CDR3, as DNA: TGCGCCAGCAGCCCACAGACAGCCTCCTACGAGCAGTACTTC.

This clonotype was seen a few times. This chain connects TRBV10-1 to TRBJ2-7; D remains unclear. Trimming took off 7 bases at V and 6 bases at J, with 7 bases between the two ends. The CDR3 covers 10 residues. Germline V lookup: CDR1 WNHNN, CDR2 SYGVQD (reference sequence). The CDR3, as DNA: TGCGCCAGCACCCCCTCCGAGCAGTACTTC. Residues: CASTPSEQYF.

The genes are TRBV19 and TRBJ1-2, with 8 bases matching TRBD1. CDR3 length equals 13 residues. J was trimmed by 4 bases and V by 6 bases; bases with no gene match: 4. The germline gives CDR1 LNHDA, CDR2 SQIVND (reference sequence). As DNA, the CDR3 is TGTGCCAGTAGCCGTACAGGGGGCTATGGCTACACCTTC. Protein sequence: CASSRTGGYGYTF.

This chain connects TRBV12-3 or TRBV12-4 to TRBJ2-1; 13 nucleotides line up with TRBD2. This CDR3 has 15 residues. The V gene end was trimmed by 5 bases and the J gene end by 7 bases; junction bases not matched to a gene: 5. The CDR3 region is CASSPRGLAGNEQFF. CDR3 nucleotides: TGTGCCAGCAGTCCGAGGGGACTAGCGGGAAATGAGCAGTTCTTC.

The chain combines TRBV25-1 with TRBJ1-5; 8 bases align to TRBD1. CDR1 and CDR2 from the germline V gene are MGHDK and SYGVNS. V shed 3 bases, J shed 2 bases, and the junction held 6 bases outside the gene matches. This CDR3 has 16 residues. CDR3 sequence (DNA): TGTGCCAGCAGTGACCGTCAGGGGGCGGGCAATCAGCCCCAGCATTTT. This encodes CASSDRQGAGNQPQHF.

This clonotype was counted at least ten times. V gene TRBV11-3 combines with J gene TRBJ2-1; 8 bases are shared with TRBD2. The ends lost 5 bases at V and 9 bases at J; junction bases unmatched: 9. Germline V gene data show CDR1 as SGHNT and CDR2 as YENEEA. This CDR3 region has 14 residues. Here the CDR3 reads CASSRAGARSEQFF. DNA for the CDR3: TGTGCCAGCAGCCGAGCGGGAGCAAGGAGTGAGCAGTTCTTC.

The rearrangement uses TRBV28 and TRBJ2-3, with a possible D match to TRBD2 (6 bases). Germline assignment: CDR1 MDHEN and CDR2 SYDVKM. Deletions cut 2 bases from V and 3 bases from J, with 15 bases between. CDR3 length: 16 amino acids. CDR3 region: CASSLPGLIGTDTQYF. The CDR3 DNA follows: TGTGCCAGCAGTTTACCGGGACTCATCGGGACAGATACGCAGTATTTT.

The chain links TRBV12-3 or TRBV12-4 to TRBJ1-2; D call uncertain. Between the trimmed V and J ends, which lost 3 bases and 0 bases, there was a span of 14 bases. CDR3 size: 16 residues. The CDR3 reads CASSFAASRTNYGYTF. The CDR3, as DNA: TGTGCCAGCAGTTTCGCAGCCAGTAGAACTAACTATGGCTACACCTTC.

The sample holds a few counts of this clonotype. The V and J genes are TRBV11-2 and TRBJ2-7, with D maybe TRBD1 (5 bases). Germline V CDR1 and CDR2: SGHAT, FQNNGV. This CDR3 comprises 14 residues. Trimming shortened V by 5 bases and J by 1 base, and 12 bases separated the two germline ends. CDR3 nucleotide sequence: TGTGCCAGCAGCCCAGGGATGATGTCCTACGAGCAGTACTTC. It codes for CASSPGMMSYEQYF.

This clonotype occurred a few times. The V gene is TRBV10-3, the J gene TRBJ2-3; TRBD1 is a possible D gene (6 bases). V was trimmed by 8 bases and J by 2 bases, leaving 17 bases between them. This CDR3 region has 15 residues. Germline CDR1 is ENHRY and CDR2 is SYGVKD. The CDR3 DNA is TGTGCCATCTGGGCAGGGGTTCGCCCCACAGATACGCAGTATTTT. Translating gives CAIWAGVRPTDTQYF.

This clonotype was detected a few times. CDR3 nucleotides: TGTGCCAGCACCGTTACGACCTCCAAGGGAGAAAAACTGTTTTTT. It translates to CASTVTTSKGEKLFF. The chain uses TRBV11-2 and TRBJ1-4; D ambiguous. Looked up from germline, CDR1 is SGHAT and CDR2 is FQNNGV. V was pared by 7 bases and J by 8 bases, with 20 bases between. The length of the CDR3 is 15 residues.